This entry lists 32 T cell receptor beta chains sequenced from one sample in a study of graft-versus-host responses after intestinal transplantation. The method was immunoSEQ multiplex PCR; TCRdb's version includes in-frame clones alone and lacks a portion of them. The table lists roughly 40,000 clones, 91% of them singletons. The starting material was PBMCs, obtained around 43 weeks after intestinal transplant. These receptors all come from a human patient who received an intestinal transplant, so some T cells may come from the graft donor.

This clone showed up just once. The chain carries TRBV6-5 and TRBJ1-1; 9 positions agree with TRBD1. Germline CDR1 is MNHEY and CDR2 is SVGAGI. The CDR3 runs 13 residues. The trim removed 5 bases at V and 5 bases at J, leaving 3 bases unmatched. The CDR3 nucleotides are TGTGCCAGCAGTGACAGGGGGAAGACTGAAGCTTTCTTT. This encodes CASSDRGKTEAFF.

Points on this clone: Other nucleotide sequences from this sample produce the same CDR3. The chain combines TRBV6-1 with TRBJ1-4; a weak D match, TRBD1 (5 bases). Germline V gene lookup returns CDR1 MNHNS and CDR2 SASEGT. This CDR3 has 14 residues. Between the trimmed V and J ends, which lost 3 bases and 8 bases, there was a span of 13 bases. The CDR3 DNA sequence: TGTGCCAGCAGTGAGCTTGGGGGAGGAGAAAAACTGTTTTTT. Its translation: CASSELGGGEKLFF.

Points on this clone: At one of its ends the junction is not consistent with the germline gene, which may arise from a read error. CDR3 region: CASSPQGLAYNEQFF. CDR3 in DNA: TGTGCCAGCTCACCACAGGGACTAGCCTATAATGAGCAGTTCTTC. V gene TRBV18 combines with J gene TRBJ2-1, with TRBD2 matching over 9 bases. This CDR3 has 15 amino acids. The germline V gene has CDR1 KGHSH and CDR2 LQKENI.

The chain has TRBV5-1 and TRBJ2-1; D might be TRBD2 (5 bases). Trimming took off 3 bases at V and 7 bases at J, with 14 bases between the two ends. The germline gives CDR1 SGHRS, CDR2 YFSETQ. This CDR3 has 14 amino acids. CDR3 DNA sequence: TGCGCCAGCAGCTCCCCAATACTAGTTAATGAGCAGTTCTTC. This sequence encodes CASSSPILVNEQFF.

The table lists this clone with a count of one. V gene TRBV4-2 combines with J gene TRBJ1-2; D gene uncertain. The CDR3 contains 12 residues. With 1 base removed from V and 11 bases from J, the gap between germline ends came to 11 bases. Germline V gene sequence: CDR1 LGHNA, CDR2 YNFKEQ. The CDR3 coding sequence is TGTGCCAGCAGCCAAGTCGGGGAAGGGTACACCTTC. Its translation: CASSQVGEGYTF.

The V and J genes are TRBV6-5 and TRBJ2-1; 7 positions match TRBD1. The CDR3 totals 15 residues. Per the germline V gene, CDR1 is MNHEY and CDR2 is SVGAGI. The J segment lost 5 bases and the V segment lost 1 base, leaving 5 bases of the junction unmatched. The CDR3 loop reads CASSYFGTVHNEQFF. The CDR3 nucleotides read TGTGCCAGCAGTTACTTTGGGACAGTCCACAATGAGCAGTTCTTC.

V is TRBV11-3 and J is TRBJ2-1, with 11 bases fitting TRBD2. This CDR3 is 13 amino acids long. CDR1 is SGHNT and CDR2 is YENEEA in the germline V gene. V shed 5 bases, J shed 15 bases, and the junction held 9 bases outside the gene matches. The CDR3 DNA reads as TGTGCCAGCAGCCCCTCCGGGACTAGCGGTCTGTTCTTC. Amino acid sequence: CASSPSGTSGLFF.

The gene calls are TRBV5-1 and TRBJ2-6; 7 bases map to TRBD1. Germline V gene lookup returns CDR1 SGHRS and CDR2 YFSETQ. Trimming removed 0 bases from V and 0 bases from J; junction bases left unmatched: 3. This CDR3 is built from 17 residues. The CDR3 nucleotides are TGCGCCAGCAGCTTGGCTGGGACAGCCTCTGGGGCCAACGTCCTGACTTTC. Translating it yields CASSLAGTASGANVLTF.

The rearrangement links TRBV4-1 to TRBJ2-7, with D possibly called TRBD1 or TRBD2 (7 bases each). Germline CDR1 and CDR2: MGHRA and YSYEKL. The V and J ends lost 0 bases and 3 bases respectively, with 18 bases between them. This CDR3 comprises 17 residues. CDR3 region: CASSQDAGGALSYEQYF. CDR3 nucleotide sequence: TGCGCCAGCAGCCAAGATGCAGGGGGGGCCTTAAGCTACGAGCAGTACTTC.

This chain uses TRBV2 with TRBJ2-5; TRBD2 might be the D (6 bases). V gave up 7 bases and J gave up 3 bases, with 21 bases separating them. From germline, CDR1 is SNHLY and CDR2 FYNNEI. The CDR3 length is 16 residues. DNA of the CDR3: TGTGCCAGCATTAGACAAACTAGCATCTATGAAGAGACCCAGTACTTC. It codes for CASIRQTSIYEETQYF.

The CDR3 sequence is CASWGASTDTQYF. In DNA, the CDR3 is TGTGCCAGCTGGGGGGCGAGCACAGATACGCAGTATTTT. The chain links TRBV5-6 to TRBJ2-3; tentatively, D is TRBD1 or TRBD2 (6 bases each). The CDR3 contains 13 residues. The V end was cut by 7 bases, the J end by 0 bases, with 9 bases between. From germline, CDR1 is SGHDT and CDR2 YYEEEE.

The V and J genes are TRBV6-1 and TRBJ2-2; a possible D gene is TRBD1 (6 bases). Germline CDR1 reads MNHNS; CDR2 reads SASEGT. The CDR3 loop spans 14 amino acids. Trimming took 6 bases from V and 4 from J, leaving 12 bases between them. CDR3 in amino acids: CASRRDTATGELFF. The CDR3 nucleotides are TGTGCCAGCAGACGGGACACAGCCACCGGGGAGCTGTTTTTT.

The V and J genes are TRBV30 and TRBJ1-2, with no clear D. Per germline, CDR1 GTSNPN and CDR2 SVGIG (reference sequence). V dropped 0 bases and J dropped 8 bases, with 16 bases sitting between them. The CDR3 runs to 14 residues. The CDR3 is CAWSVTSPLGGYTF. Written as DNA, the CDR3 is TGTGCCTGGAGTGTAACGTCGCCATTGGGGGGCTACACCTTC.

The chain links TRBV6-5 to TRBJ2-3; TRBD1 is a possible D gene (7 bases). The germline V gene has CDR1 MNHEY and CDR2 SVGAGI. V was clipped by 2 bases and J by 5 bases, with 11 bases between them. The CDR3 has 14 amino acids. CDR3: CASSYNRGGDTQYF. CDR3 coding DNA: TGTGCCAGCAGTTACAACAGGGGAGGAGATACGCAGTATTTT.

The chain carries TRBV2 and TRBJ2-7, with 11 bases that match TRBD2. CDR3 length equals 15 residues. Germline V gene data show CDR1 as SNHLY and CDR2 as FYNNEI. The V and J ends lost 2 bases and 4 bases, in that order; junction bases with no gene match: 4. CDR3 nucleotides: TGTGCCAGCAGTGAAAAGGCTAGCGGGGGGTACGAGCAGTACTTC. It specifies CASSEKASGGYEQYF.

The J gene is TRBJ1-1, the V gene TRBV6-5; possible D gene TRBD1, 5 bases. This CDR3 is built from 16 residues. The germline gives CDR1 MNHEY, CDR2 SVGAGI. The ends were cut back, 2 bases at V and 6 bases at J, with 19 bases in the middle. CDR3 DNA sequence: TGTGCCAGCAGTTACGAGGACGTAGGGGTGTCGGCTGAAGCTTTCTTT. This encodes CASSYEDVGVSAEAFF.

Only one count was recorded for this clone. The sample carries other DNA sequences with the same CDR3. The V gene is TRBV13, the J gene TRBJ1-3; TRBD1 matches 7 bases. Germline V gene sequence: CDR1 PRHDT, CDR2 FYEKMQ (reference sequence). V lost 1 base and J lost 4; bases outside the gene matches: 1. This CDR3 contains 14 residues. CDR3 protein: CASSLVGQGNTIYF. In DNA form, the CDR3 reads TGTGCCAGCAGCTTAGTGGGACAGGGAAACACCATATATTTT.

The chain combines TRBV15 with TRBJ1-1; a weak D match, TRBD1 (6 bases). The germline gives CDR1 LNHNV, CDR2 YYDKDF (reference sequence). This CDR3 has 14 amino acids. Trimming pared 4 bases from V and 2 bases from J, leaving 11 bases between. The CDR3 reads CATSNLGGNTEAFF. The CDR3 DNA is TGTGCCACCAGCAATCTAGGGGGTAACACTGAAGCTTTCTTT.

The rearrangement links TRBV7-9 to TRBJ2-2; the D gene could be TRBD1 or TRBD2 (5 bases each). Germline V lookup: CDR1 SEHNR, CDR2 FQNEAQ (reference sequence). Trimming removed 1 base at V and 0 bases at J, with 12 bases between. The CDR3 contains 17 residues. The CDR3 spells CASSLGGQGPNTGELFF. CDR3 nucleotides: TGTGCCAGCAGCTTAGGGGGTCAGGGACCGAACACCGGGGAGCTGTTTTTT.

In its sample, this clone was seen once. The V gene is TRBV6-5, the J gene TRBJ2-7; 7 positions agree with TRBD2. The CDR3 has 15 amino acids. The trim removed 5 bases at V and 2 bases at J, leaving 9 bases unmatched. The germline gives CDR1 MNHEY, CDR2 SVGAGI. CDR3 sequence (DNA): TGTGCCAGCAGTGCTGGGGGGGGATTCCCCTACGAGCAGTACTTC. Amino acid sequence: CASSAGGGFPYEQYF.

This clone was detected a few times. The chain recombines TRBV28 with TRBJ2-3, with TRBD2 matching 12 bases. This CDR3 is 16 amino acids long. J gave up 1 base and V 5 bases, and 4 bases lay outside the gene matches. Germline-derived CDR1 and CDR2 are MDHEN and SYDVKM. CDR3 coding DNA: TGTGCCAGCAGTCCCAGACTAGCGGGAGGCACAGATACGCAGTATTTT. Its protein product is CASSPRLAGGTDTQYF.

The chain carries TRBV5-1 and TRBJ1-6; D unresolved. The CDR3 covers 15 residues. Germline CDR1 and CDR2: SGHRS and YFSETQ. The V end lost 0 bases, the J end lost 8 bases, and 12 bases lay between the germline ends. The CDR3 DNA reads TGCGCCAGCAGCTTGGACGGGTTGTGGGATTCACCCCTCCACTTT. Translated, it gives CASSLDGLWDSPLHF.

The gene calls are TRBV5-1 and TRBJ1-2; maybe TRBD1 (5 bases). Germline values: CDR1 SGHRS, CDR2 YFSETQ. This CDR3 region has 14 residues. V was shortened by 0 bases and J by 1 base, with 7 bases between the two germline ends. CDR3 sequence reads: CASSLGGGNYGYTF. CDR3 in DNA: TGCGCCAGCAGCTTGGGGGGCGGTAACTATGGCTACACCTTC.

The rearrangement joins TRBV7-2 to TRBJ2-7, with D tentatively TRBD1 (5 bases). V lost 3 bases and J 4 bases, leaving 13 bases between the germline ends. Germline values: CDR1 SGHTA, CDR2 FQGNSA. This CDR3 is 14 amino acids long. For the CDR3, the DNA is TGTGCCAGCAGCTTTCTAGGGGCGTCATACGAGCAGTACTTC. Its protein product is CASSFLGASYEQYF.

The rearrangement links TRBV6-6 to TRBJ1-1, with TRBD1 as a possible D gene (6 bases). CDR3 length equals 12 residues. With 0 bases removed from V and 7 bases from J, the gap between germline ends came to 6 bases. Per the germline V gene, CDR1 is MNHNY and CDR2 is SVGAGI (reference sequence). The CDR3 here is CASSYSTGEAFF. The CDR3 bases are TGTGCCAGCAGTTACTCGACAGGTGAAGCTTTCTTT.

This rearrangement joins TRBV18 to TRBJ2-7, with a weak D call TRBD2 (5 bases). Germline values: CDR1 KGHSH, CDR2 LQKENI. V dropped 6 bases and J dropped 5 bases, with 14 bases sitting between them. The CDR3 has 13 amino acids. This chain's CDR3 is CASSQRERNEQYF. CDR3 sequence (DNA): TGTGCCAGCTCGCAGAGGGAAAGGAACGAGCAGTACTTC.

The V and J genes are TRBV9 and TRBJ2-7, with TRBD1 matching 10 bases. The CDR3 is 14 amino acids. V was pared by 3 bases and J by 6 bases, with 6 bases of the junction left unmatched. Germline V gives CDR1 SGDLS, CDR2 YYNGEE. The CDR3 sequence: CASSAPGQGSEQYF. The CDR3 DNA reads TGTGCCAGCAGCGCACCGGGACAGGGGTCCGAGCAGTACTTC.

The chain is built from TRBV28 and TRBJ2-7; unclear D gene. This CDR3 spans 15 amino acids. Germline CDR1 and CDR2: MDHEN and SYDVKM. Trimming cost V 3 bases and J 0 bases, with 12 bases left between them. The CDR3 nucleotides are TGTGCCAGCAGTTTCCCCAGGAGCGCCTCCTACGAGCAGTACTTC. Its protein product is CASSFPRSASYEQYF.

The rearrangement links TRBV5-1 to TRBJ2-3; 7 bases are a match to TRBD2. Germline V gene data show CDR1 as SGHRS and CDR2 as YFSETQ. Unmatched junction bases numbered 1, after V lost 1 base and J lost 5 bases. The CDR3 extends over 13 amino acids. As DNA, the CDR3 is TGCGCCAGCAGCTTGTGGGGGGGAGATACGCAGTATTTT. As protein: CASSLWGGDTQYF.

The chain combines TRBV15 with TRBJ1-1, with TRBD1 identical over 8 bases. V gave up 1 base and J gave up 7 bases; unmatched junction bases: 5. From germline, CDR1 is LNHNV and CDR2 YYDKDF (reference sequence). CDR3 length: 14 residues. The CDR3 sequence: CATSRAGTGNEAFF. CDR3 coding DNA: TGTGCCACCAGCAGAGCCGGGACAGGAAATGAAGCTTTCTTT.

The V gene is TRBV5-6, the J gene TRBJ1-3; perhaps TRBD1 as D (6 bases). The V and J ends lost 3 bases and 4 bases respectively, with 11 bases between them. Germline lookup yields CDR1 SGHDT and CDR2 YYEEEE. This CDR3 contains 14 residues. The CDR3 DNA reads TGTGCCAGCAGCTACGAAGACAGGGGAAACACCATATATTTT. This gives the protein CASSYEDRGNTIYF.

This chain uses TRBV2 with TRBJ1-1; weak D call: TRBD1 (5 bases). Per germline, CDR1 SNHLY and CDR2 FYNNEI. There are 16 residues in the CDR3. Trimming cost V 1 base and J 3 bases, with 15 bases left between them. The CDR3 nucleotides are TGTGCCAGCAGTGAAGTGGGGTCCGGGGGGGACACTGAAGCTTTCTTT. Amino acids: CASSEVGSGGDTEAFF.